This record covers a single TCR beta chain. Its antigen is currently unknown. Vbeta (60) and Jbeta (13) primers were used in the PCR. Assay: immunoSEQ multiplex PCR; the TCRdb copy retains only in-frame clones and omits some. The profile shows 95,000 to 100,000 clones, approximately 75% of them singletons. V gave up 8 bases and J gave up 6 bases; unmatched junction bases: 11. Germline CDR1 and CDR2: SNHLY and FYNNEI. CDR3 length: 14 amino acids. This entry comes from a study of cytomegalovirus exposure and HLA in healthy donors. General study findings and limits: The authors later found most CMV-associated TCR beta chains appeared HLA-restricted. The authors listed 150 to 200 TCR beta chains as cytomegalovirus-associated. In a later analysis, a missense DCLRE1C variant was linked to TCR beta V- and J-gene trimming.

This sequence joins TRBV2 and TRBJ2-3, with 7 bases aligning to TRBD2. The source material was PBMCs. The sequence was collected from a woman aged 40 to 50 in good health and CMV-seronegative. CDR3 sequence reads: CASGRAGLGDTQYF. Written as DNA, the CDR3 is TGTGCCAGCGGGAGGGCAGGCCTTGGGGATACGCAGTATTTT.